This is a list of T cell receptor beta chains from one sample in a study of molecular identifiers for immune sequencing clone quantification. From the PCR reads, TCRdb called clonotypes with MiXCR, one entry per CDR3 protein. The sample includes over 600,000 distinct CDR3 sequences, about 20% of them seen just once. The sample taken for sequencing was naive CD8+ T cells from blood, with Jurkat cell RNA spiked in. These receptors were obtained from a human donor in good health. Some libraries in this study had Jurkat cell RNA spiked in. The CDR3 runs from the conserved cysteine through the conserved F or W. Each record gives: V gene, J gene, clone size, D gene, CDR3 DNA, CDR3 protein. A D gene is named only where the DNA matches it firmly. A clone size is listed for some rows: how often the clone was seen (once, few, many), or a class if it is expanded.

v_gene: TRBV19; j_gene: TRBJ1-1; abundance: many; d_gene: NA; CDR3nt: TGTGCCAGTAGTACCTGGGGGACTGAAGCTTTCTTT; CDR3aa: CASSTWGTEAFF
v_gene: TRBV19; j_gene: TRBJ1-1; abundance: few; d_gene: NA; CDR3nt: TGTGCCAGTAGTGTAGGGTGGACTGAAGCTTTCTTT; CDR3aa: CASSVGWTEAFF
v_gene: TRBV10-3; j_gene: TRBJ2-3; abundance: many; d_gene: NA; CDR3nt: TGTGCCATCAGTGAGTCCCAGGATACGCAGTATTTT; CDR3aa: CAISESQDTQYF
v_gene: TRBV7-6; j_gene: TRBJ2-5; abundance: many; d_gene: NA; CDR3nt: TGTGCCAGCAGCTCCTCCTACGGATACCAAGAGACCCAGTACTTC; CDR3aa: CASSSSYGYQETQYF
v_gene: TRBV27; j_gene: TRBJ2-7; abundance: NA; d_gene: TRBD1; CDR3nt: TGTGCCAGCAGTTTTATAGGGGGCATAACCGAGCAGTACTTC; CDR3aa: CASSFIGGITEQYF
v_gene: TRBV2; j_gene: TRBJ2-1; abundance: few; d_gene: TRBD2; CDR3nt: TGTGCCAGCAGTGGGACTAGCGGGGCCTATGAGCAGTTCTTC; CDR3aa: CASSGTSGAYEQFF
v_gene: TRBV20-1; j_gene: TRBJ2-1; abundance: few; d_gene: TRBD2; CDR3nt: TGCAGTGCTAGAATAGCTAGCGGGAGCTATGAGCAGTTCTTC; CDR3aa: CSARIASGSYEQFF
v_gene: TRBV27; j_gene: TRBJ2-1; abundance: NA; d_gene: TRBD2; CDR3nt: TGTGCCAGCAGTTTATCCTCTAGCGGCCGTTCCTACAATGAGCAGTTCTTC; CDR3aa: CASSLSSSGRSYNEQFF
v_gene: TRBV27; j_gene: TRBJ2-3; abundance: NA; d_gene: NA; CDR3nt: TGTGCCAGCAGTTTGGGGGTGGGCGCCACAGATACGCAGTATTTT; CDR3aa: CASSLGVGATDTQYF
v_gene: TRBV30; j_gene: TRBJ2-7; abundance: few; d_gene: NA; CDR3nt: TGTGCCTGGGCACACTTGAGTCTGATCTCCTACGAGCAGTACTTC; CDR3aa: CAWAHLSLISYEQYF
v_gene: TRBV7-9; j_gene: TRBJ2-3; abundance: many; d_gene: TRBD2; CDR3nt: TGTGCCAGCAGCCCGAGCGGGAATGCAGATACGCAGTATTTT; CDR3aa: CASSPSGNADTQYF
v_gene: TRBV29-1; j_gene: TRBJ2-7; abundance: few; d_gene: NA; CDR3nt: TGCAGCGTTGAAGGGGGGGACAGAACCTACGAGCAGTACTTC; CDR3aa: CSVEGGDRTYEQYF
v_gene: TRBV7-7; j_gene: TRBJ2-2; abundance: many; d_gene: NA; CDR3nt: TGTGCCAGCTCCTATGGGCCGGGCACCGGGAAGCTGTTTTTT; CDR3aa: CASSYGPGTGKLFF
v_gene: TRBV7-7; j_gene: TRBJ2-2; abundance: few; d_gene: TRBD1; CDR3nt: TGTGCTAGCAGCCCCACGACAGGGGGGGGGGAGCTGTTTTTT; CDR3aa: CASSPTTGGGELFF
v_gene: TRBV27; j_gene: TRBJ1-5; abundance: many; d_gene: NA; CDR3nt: TGTGCCAGCAGTTTGGGACCGTATCAGCCCCAGCATTTT; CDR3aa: CASSLGPYQPQHF
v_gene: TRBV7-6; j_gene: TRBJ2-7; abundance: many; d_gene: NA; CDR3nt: TGTGCCAGCAGCTTTGGGGAAGACTACGAGCAGTACTTC; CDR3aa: CASSFGEDYEQYF
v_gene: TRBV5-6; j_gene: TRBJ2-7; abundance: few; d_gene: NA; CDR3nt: TGTGCCAGCAGCCTGGGTTACGAGCTGTACTTC; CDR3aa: CASSLGYELYF
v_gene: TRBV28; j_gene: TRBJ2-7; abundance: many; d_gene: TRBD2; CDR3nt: TGTGCCAGCAGCACCGGGACTAGCGGGATCTTGCAGTACTTC; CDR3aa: CASSTGTSGILQYF
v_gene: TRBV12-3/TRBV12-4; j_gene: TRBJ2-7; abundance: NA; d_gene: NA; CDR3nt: TGTGCCAGCAGTTTCCAACAGGGCCTCCTCTCCTACGAGCAGTACTTC; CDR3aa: CASSFQQGLLSYEQYF
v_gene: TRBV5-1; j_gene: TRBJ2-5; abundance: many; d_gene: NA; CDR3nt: TGCGCCAGCAGCTGGAGGATGCCGTACCAAGAGACCCAGTACTTC; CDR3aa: CASSWRMPYQETQYF
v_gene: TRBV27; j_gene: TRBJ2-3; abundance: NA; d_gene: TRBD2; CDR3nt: TGTGCCAGCAGAGAACTAGCGGGGGTCACAGATACGCAGTATTTT; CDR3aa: CASRELAGVTDTQYF
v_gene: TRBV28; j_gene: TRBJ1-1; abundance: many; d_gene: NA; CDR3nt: TGTGCCAGCAGTCCCCCAGGTGCTGAAGCTTTCTTT; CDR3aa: CASSPPGAEAFF
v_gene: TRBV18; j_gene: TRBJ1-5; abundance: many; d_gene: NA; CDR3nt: TGTGCCAGCTCACCACCGACTGGGGGGCCCCAGCATTTT; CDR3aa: CASSPPTGGPQHF
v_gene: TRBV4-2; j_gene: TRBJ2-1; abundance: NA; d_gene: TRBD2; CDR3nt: TGTGCCAGCAGCCAAGAGAGCGGGAGGGCCGTCGATGAGCAGTTCTTC; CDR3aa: CASSQESGRAVDEQFF
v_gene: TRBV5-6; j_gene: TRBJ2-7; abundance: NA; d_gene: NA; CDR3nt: TGTGCCAGCAGCTTCTTTTCGGGGGTGGGGGCCGAGCAGTACTTC; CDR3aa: CASSFFSGVGAEQYF